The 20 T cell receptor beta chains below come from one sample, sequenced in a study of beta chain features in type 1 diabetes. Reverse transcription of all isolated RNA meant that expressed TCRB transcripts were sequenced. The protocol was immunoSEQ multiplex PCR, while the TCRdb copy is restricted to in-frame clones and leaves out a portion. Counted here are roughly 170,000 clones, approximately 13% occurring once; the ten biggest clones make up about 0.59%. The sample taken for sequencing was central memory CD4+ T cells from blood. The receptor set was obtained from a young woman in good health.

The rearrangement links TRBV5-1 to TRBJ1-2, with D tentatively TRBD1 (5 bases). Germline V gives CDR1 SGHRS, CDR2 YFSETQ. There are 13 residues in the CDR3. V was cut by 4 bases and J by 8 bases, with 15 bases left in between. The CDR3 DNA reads TGCGCCAGCAGCAGAACCGGGACTGGCGGCTACACCTTC. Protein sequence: CASSRTGTGGYTF.

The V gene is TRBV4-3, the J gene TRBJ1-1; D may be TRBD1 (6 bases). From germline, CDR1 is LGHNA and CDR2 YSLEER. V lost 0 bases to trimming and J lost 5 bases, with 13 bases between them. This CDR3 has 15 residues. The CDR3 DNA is TGCGCCAGCAGCCAAGATCGGACAGTGAGGACTGAAGCTTTCTTT. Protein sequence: CASSQDRTVRTEAFF.

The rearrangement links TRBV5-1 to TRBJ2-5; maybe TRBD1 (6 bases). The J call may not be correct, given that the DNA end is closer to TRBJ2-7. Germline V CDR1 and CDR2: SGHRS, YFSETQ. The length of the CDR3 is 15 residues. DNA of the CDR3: TGCGCCAGCAGCTTACAGGGTGGAGGCTCCTACGAGCAGTACTTC. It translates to CASSLQGGGSYEQYF.

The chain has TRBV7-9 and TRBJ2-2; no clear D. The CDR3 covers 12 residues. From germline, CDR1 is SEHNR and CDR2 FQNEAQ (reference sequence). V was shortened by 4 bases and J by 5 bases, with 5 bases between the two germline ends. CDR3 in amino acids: CASSSRTGELFF. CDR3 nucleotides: TGTGCCAGCAGCTCTCGTACCGGGGAGCTGTTTTTT.

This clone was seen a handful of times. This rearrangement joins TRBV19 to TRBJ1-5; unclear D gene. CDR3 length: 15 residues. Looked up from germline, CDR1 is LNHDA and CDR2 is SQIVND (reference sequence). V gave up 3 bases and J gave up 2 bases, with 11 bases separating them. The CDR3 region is CASSINRAGNQPQHF. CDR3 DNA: TGTGCCAGTAGTATCAACAGAGCGGGCAATCAGCCCCAGCATTTT. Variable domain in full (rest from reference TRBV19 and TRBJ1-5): DGGITQSPKYLFRKEGQNVTLSCEQNLNHDAMYWYRQDPGQGLRLIYYSQIVNDFQKGDIAEGYSVSREKKESFPLTVTSAQKNPTAFYLCASSINRAGNQPQHFGDGTRLSIL.

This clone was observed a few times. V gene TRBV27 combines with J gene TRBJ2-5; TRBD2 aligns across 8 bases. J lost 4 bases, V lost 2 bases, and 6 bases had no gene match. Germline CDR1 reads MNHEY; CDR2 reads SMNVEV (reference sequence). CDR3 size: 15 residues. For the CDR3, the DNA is TGTGCCAGCAGTTTACGGCGGGAGGTGCGAGAGACCCAGTACTTC. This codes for CASSLRREVRETQYF.

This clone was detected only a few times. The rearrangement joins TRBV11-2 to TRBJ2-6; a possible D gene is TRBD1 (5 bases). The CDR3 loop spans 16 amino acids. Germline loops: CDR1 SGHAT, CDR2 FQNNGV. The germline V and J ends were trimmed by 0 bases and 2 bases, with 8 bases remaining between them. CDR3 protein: CASSLDLGAGANVLTF. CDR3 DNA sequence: TGTGCCAGCAGCTTAGATCTAGGGGCTGGGGCCAACGTCCTGACTTTC.

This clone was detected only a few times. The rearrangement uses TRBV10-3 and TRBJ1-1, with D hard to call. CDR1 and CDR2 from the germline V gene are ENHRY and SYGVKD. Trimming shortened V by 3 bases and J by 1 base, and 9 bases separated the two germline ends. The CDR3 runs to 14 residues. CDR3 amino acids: CAISDRGPNTEAFF. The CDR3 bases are TGTGCCATCAGTGACAGAGGCCCGAACACTGAAGCTTTCTTT.

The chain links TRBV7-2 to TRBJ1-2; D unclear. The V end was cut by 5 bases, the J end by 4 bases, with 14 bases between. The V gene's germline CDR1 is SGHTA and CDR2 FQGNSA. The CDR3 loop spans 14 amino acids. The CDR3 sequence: CASSPLDSSYGYTF. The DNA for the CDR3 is TGTGCCAGCAGCCCTTTGGACTCAAGCTATGGCTACACCTTC.

CDR3 nucleotide sequence: TGTGCCAGCAGCTGGGGGGGCCGACTAGGCTCCTACGAGCAGTACTTC. It encodes CASSWGGRLGSYEQYF. The gene calls are TRBV9 and TRBJ2-7; tentatively, D is TRBD2 (7 bases). Germline V gene lookup returns CDR1 SGDLS and CDR2 YYNGEE. CDR3 length: 16 amino acids. Deletions cut 4 bases from V and 0 bases from J, with 17 bases between. The full variable domain, in which reference TRBV9 and TRBJ2-7 provide the parts outside the CDR3, is DSGVTQTPKHLITATGQRVTLRCSPRSGDLSVYWYQQSLDQGLQFLIQYYNGEERAKGNILERFSAQQFPDLHSELNLSSLELGDSALYFCASSWGGRLGSYEQYFGPGTRLTVT.

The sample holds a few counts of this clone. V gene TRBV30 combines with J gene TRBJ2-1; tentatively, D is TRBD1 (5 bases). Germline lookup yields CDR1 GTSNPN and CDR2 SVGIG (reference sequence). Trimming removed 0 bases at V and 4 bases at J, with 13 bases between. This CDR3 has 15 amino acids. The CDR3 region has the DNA TGTGCCTGGAGTGTACGCCAGGGAATATACAATGAGCAGTTCTTC. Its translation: CAWSVRQGIYNEQFF.

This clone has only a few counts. This CDR3 reads CASSLPSSRSGEQYF. In DNA, the CDR3 is TGCGCCAGCAGCCTACCTTCATCTCGGTCCGGCGAGCAGTACTTC. The rearrangement joins TRBV5-1 to TRBJ2-7; D remains ambiguous. Germline V CDR1 and CDR2: SGHRS, YFSETQ. This CDR3 has 15 residues. Trimming removed 4 bases from V and 6 bases from J, with 20 bases in between. Full variable domain (missing parts from reference TRBV5-1 and TRBJ2-7): KAGVTQTPRYLIKTRGQQVTLSCSPISGHRSVSWYQQTPGQGLQFLFEYFSETQRNKGNFPGRFSGRQFSNSRSEMNVSTLELGDSALYLCASSLPSSRSGEQYFGPGTRLTVT.

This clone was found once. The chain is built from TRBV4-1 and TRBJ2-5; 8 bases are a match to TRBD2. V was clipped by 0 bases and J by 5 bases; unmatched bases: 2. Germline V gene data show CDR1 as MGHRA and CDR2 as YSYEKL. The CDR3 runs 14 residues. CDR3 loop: CASSQDERGETQYF. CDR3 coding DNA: TGCGCCAGCAGCCAAGATGAGCGGGGGGAGACCCAGTACTTC.

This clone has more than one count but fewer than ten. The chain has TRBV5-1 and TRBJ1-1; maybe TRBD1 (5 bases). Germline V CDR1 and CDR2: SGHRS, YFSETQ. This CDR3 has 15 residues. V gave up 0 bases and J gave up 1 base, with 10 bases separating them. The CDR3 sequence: CASSLAGGWNTEAFF. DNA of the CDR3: TGCGCCAGCAGCTTGGCCGGGGGGTGGAACACTGAAGCTTTCTTT.

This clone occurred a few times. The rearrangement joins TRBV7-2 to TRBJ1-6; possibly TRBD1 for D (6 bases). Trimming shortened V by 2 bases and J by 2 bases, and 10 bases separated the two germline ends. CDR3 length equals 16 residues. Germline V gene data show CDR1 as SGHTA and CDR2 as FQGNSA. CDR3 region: CASSLRQATYNSPLHF. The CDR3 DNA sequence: TGTGCCAGCAGCTTAAGACAGGCGACCTATAATTCACCCCTCCACTTT.

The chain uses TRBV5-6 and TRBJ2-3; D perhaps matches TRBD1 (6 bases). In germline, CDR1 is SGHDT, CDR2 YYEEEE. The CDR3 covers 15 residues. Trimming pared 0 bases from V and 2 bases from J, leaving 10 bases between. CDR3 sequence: CASSLVRGFTDTQYF. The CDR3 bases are TGTGCCAGCAGCTTGGTAAGGGGGTTCACAGATACGCAGTATTTT.

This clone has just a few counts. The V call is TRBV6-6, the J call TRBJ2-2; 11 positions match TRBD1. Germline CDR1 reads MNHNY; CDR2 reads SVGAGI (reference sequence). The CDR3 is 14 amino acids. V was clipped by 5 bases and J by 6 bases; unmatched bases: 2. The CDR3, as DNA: TGTGCCAGCAGTACGGGACAGGGGGCCGGGGAGCTGTTTTTT. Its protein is CASSTGQGAGELFF.

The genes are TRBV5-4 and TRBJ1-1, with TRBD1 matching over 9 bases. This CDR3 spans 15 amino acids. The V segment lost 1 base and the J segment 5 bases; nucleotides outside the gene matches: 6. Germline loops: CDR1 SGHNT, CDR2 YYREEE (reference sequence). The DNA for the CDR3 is TGTGCCAGCAGCTTGTTACAGGGGGCGCTTACTGAAGCTTTCTTT. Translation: CASSLLQGALTEAFF.

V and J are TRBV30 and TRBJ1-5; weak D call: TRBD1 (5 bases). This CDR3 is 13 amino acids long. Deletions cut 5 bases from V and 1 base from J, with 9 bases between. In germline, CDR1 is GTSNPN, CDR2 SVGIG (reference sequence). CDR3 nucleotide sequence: TGTGCCTGGGGGGGGGACAGCAATCAGCCCCAGCATTTT. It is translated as CAWGGDSNQPQHF.

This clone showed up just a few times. The CDR3 loop is CASSQDKTGLYEQYF. The CDR3 DNA reads as TGTGCCAGCAGCCAAGATAAGACAGGGCTCTACGAGCAGTACTTC. The rearrangement uses TRBV4-2 and TRBJ2-7, with 7 positions matching TRBD1. Germline values: CDR1 LGHNA, CDR2 YNFKEQ. This CDR3 comprises 15 residues. Trimming at V came to 0 bases and at J to 3 bases, leaving 5 bases not matched to a gene.